The text below deals with one TCR beta chain. The sample belongs to a study of preoperative IRX-2 immunotherapy in early breast cancer. CDR3 length: 13 residues. V shed 1 base and J shed 5 bases, with 8 bases lying between them. CDR1 is MDHEN and CDR2 is SYDVKM in the germline V gene. TCRdb's copy holds only in-frame clones and misses some; the assay was immunoSEQ multiplex PCR. Among 25,000 to 30,000 clones listed, over 75% were seen once. Regarding treatment: preoperative locoregional IRX-2 cytokine immunotherapy. Samples came from a phase Ib trial of preoperative locoregional IRX-2 cytokine immunotherapy.

Sampling took place from a patient treated with IRX-2 immunotherapy. The clonotype was recovered from a human donor with breast cancer. The rearrangement links TRBV28 to TRBJ2-5; D remains unclear. The CDR3 coding sequence is TGTGCCAGCAGTTTATACGGTGGGGAGACCCAGTACTTC. Translated: CASSLYGGETQYF.